Each of the 32 T cell receptor beta chains below was sequenced from the same sample in a study of cytomegalovirus exposure and HLA in healthy donors. The PCR had 60 Vbeta and 13 Jbeta primers. Clones were read by immunoSEQ multiplex PCR, and TCRdb kept only the in-frame ones, dropping some. The table records about 160,000 clones, roughly 79% of them present only once. Material: PBMCs. These TCRs come from a woman in her 50s in good health and CMV-seronegative.

A single count supports this clone. The CDR3 nucleotides are TGTGCCAGCAGCGTAGGAGATTTCGGGTACAATGAGCAGTTCTTC. Translating gives CASSVGDFGYNEQFF. V gene TRBV9 combines with J gene TRBJ2-1; the D is unclear. This CDR3 comprises 15 residues. The V end lost 0 bases, the J end lost 4 bases, and 11 bases lay between the germline ends. The germline V gene has CDR1 SGDLS and CDR2 YYNGEE.

By proportion, this clone is medium-sized. V and J are TRBV7-2 and TRBJ2-7; possible D gene TRBD1, 6 bases. Germline CDR1 is SGHTA and CDR2 is FQGNSA. V shed 3 bases and J shed 2 bases, with 11 bases lying between them. CDR3 length equals 14 residues. The CDR3 reads CASSFPGHTYEQYF. DNA for the CDR3: TGTGCCAGCAGCTTTCCGGGACACACCTACGAGCAGTACTTC.

The J gene is TRBJ2-3, the V gene TRBV4-2, with D possibly being TRBD1 (7 bases). V was clipped by 4 bases and J by 9 bases, with 20 bases between them. Looked up from germline, CDR1 is LGHNA and CDR2 is YNFKEQ. The CDR3 extends over 15 amino acids. The DNA for the CDR3 is TGTGCCAGCAGCCCCAGGACAGGAGCGGGTGTGACGCAGTATTTT. Translating gives CASSPRTGAGVTQYF.

The rearrangement joins TRBV4-3 to TRBJ2-2, with TRBD1 identical over 7 bases. The germline CDR1 and CDR2 sequences are LGHNA and YSLEER. With V trimmed by 0 bases and J by 4 bases, 8 bases remained unmatched. This CDR3 region has 17 residues. Written as DNA, the CDR3 is TGCGCCAGCAGCCAAGACATACAAGGGGGCCCCACCGGGGAGCTGTTTTTT. Translating gives CASSQDIQGGPTGELFF.

The rearrangement uses TRBV2 and TRBJ2-2; D not resolved. The CDR3 runs 13 residues. Germline loops: CDR1 SNHLY, CDR2 FYNNEI. V lost 6 bases and J 1 base, leaving 6 bases between the germline ends. CDR3 region: CASSLGNTGELFF. CDR3 nucleotide sequence: TGTGCCAGCAGCCTAGGGAACACCGGGGAGCTGTTTTTT. Complete variable domain (other parts from reference TRBV2 and TRBJ2-2): EPEVTQTPSHQVTQMGQEVILRCVPISNHLYFYWYRQILGQKVEFLVSFYNNEISEKSEIFDDQFSVERPDGSNFTLKIRSTKLEDSAMYFCASSLGNTGELFFGEGSRLTVL.

The chain employs TRBV19 and TRBJ2-7; D may be TRBD1 (6 bases). The CDR3 loop spans 15 amino acids. The V end was cut by 5 bases, the J end by 6 bases, with 20 bases between. From germline, CDR1 is LNHDA and CDR2 SQIVND (reference sequence). CDR3 amino acids: CASSPSGEFAGEQYF. For the CDR3, the DNA is TGTGCCAGTAGTCCCTCAGGGGAATTCGCCGGCGAGCAGTACTTC.

This rearrangement joins TRBV11-3 to TRBJ2-2; D call uncertain. The CDR3 runs to 12 residues. Germline values: CDR1 SGHNT, CDR2 YENEEA. Trimming took off 4 bases at V and 6 bases at J, with 6 bases between the two ends. CDR3 sequence reads: CASSSPPGELFF. Written as DNA, the CDR3 is TGTGCCAGCAGCTCTCCCCCCGGGGAGCTGTTTTTT.

The genes are TRBV7-2 and TRBJ2-3; D is possibly TRBD1 (6 bases). The CDR3 covers 16 residues. With 4 bases removed from V and 2 bases from J, the gap between germline ends came to 16 bases. Germline loops: CDR1 SGHTA, CDR2 FQGNSA. CDR3 sequence: CASSSLMGAFTDTQYF. The CDR3, as DNA: TGTGCCAGCAGCTCCCTAATGGGGGCCTTCACAGATACGCAGTATTTT.

Only a few counts were recorded for this clone. CDR3 DNA sequence: TGTGCCAGCTGGGACAGACCGAACACCGGGGAGCTGTTTTTT. This encodes CASWDRPNTGELFF. V is TRBV6-5 and J is TRBJ2-2; 7 bases are a match to TRBD1. V was clipped by 8 bases and J by 0 bases; unmatched bases: 3. CDR1 and CDR2 (germline): MNHEY, SVGAGI. This CDR3 spans 14 amino acids.

Concerning this clone: The same CDR3 arises from other DNA sequences in this sample as well. The chain has TRBV29-1 and TRBJ1-1, with 8 bases matching TRBD1. The germline gives CDR1 SQVTM, CDR2 ANQGSEA. J gave up 0 bases and V 6 bases, and 3 bases lay outside the gene matches. There are 13 residues in the CDR3. CDR3 protein: CSVRTGMNTEAFF. In nucleotides, the CDR3 is TGCAGCGTACGGACAGGGATGAACACTGAAGCTTTCTTT. Filled out from reference TRBV29-1 and TRBJ1-1, the complete variable domain reads SAVISQKPSRDICQRGTSLTIQCQVDSQVTMMFWYRQQPGQSLTLIATANQGSEATYESGFVIDKFPISRPNLTFSTLTVSNMSPEDSSIYLCSVRTGMNTEAFFGQGTRLTVV.

This chain uses TRBV29-1 with TRBJ2-1, with 12 bases matching TRBD2. The CDR3 runs 14 residues. V shed 6 bases and J 6 bases; nucleotides not matched to a gene: 6. Per germline, CDR1 SQVTM and CDR2 ANQGSEA. As DNA, the CDR3 is TGCAGCGTCGACGGACTAGCGGGGATCAATGAGCAGTTCTTC. Protein: CSVDGLAGINEQFF.

This clone was observed a single time. DNA of the CDR3: TGTGCCAGCAGCCAAGACTCGACAGGGGGAAGTGAAAAACTGTTTTTT. Its protein product is CASSQDSTGGSEKLFF. The rearrangement uses TRBV4-2 and TRBJ1-4; 9 bases fit TRBD1. Germline V gene lookup returns CDR1 LGHNA and CDR2 YNFKEQ. The CDR3 is 16 amino acids. The V gene end was trimmed by 0 bases and the J gene end by 7 bases; junction bases not matched to a gene: 6.

This clone has just a few counts. The rearrangement uses TRBV6-6 and TRBJ2-1, with 8 positions matching TRBD2. Germline lookup yields CDR1 MNHNY and CDR2 SVGAGI (reference sequence). Trimming at V came to 8 bases and at J to 8 bases, leaving 8 bases not matched to a gene. This CDR3 region has 13 residues. CDR3 protein: CASLGLVTDEQFF. The CDR3 region has the DNA TGTGCCAGCTTGGGACTAGTGACCGATGAGCAGTTCTTC.

The chain employs TRBV9 and TRBJ1-2; 8 bases are shared with TRBD1. Losses at the gene ends were 4 bases for V and 7 bases for J; bases not matched to a gene: 9. The CDR3 totals 14 residues. Per germline, CDR1 SGDLS and CDR2 YYNGEE. The CDR3 DNA reads as TGTGCCAGCAGCCTAACGACAGGGGTCCCTGGCTACACCTTC. Encoded protein: CASSLTTGVPGYTF. Variable domain in full (rest from reference TRBV9 and TRBJ1-2): DSGVTQTPKHLITATGQRVTLRCSPRSGDLSVYWYQQSLDQGLQFLIQYYNGEERAKGNILERFSAQQFPDLHSELNLSSLELGDSALYFCASSLTTGVPGYTFGSGTRLTVV.

The rearrangement links TRBV5-4 to TRBJ1-1, with TRBD1 identical over 8 bases. This CDR3 comprises 16 residues. The J segment lost 1 base and the V segment lost 3 bases, leaving 8 bases of the junction unmatched. Germline assignment: CDR1 SGHNT and CDR2 YYREEE (reference sequence). DNA of the CDR3: TGTGCCAGCAGCTCCCTCCGGACAGGGAGGAACACTGAAGCTTTCTTT. This sequence encodes CASSSLRTGRNTEAFF.

The rearrangement links TRBV28 to TRBJ2-5; TRBD2 aligns across 9 bases. With 4 bases clipped from V and 2 bases from J, the junction kept 2 bases outside the gene matches. Germline V gives CDR1 MDHEN, CDR2 SYDVKM. This CDR3 has 14 residues. CDR3 sequence reads: CASSSGLAQETQYF. The CDR3 region has the DNA TGTGCCAGCAGTTCGGGACTAGCTCAAGAGACCCAGTACTTC. The complete variable domain, with remaining parts taken from reference TRBV28 and TRBJ2-5, reads DVKVTQSSRYLVKRTGEKVFLECVQDMDHENMFWYRQDPGLGLRLIYFSYDVKMKEKGDIPEGYSVSREKKERFSLILESASTNQTSMYLCASSSGLAQETQYFGPGTRLLVL.

The rearrangement joins TRBV29-1 to TRBJ1-1; D may be TRBD1 (6 bases). The CDR3 sequence is 15 residues long. V gave up 6 bases and J gave up 1 base, with 18 bases separating them. CDR1 and CDR2 (germline): SQVTM, ANQGSEA. The CDR3 bases are TGCAGCGTCGTAAAGTCGGGACACAGGAACACTGAAGCTTTCTTT. It is translated as CSVVKSGHRNTEAFF.

The V and J genes are TRBV27 and TRBJ2-1, with D tentatively TRBD2 (6 bases). This CDR3 is 17 amino acids long. Looked up from germline, CDR1 is MNHEY and CDR2 is SMNVEV (reference sequence). The ends were cut back, 4 bases at V and 0 bases at J, with 16 bases in the middle. CDR3 in amino acids: CASSSPISGGSYNEQFF. In DNA, the CDR3 is TGTGCCAGCAGTTCCCCCATTAGCGGAGGCTCCTACAATGAGCAGTTCTTC.

This clone was observed a handful of times. The chain uses TRBV5-1 and TRBJ2-1; 10 positions match TRBD2. V shed 0 bases, J shed 2 bases, and the junction held 2 bases outside the gene matches. Looked up from germline, CDR1 is SGHRS and CDR2 is YFSETQ. The CDR3 extends over 16 amino acids. CDR3 region: CASSLDLAGAYNEQFF. The CDR3 DNA is TGCGCCAGCAGCTTGGATCTAGCGGGGGCCTACAATGAGCAGTTCTTC.

The chain links TRBV4-2 to TRBJ1-4; D perhaps matches TRBD1 (6 bases). Germline lookup yields CDR1 LGHNA and CDR2 YNFKEQ. The CDR3 covers 17 residues. Between the trimmed V and J ends, which lost 3 bases and 7 bases, there was a span of 21 bases. CDR3 in DNA: TGTGCCAGCAGCCAGGTATCCACAGGTGTCAGGGGTGAAAAACTGTTTTTT. Translated: CASSQVSTGVRGEKLFF.

The V and J genes are TRBV6-6 and TRBJ2-1, with D perhaps matching TRBD2 (5 bases). V was pared by 7 bases and J by 4 bases, with 14 bases between. The germline V gene has CDR1 MNHNY and CDR2 SVGAGI (reference sequence). The CDR3 extends over 14 amino acids. In DNA, the CDR3 is TGTGCCAGCACCCGGACTTCCGAATACAATGAGCAGTTCTTC. This translates into CASTRTSEYNEQFF.

The gene calls are TRBV18 and TRBJ1-1; a possible D gene is TRBD1 (5 bases). Looked up from germline, CDR1 is KGHSH and CDR2 is LQKENI. V was clipped by 5 bases and J by 4 bases, with 20 bases between them. The CDR3 sequence is 16 residues long. This chain's CDR3 is CASSTTPKGSGTEAFF. The CDR3 DNA reads TGTGCCAGCTCAACCACACCGAAGGGGTCGGGCACTGAAGCTTTCTTT.

The chain has TRBV5-4 and TRBJ2-1; possibly TRBD1 for D (6 bases). This CDR3 is built from 15 residues. The germline V gene has CDR1 SGHNT and CDR2 YYREEE (reference sequence). V lost 4 bases, J lost 6 bases, and 17 bases lay in between. The CDR3 is CASSLRTVTSNEQFF. In DNA form, the CDR3 reads TGTGCCAGCAGCCTCCGGACAGTTACTTCCAATGAGCAGTTCTTC.

The V call is TRBV6-5, the J call TRBJ2-3; maybe TRBD1 (5 bases). The CDR3 consists of 15 residues. V was cut by 1 base and J by 2 bases, with 10 bases left in between. In germline, CDR1 is MNHEY, CDR2 SVGAGI. CDR3 amino acids: CASSYFMGPTDTQYF. The DNA for the CDR3 is TGTGCCAGCAGTTACTTCATGGGGCCCACAGATACGCAGTATTTT.

This rearrangement joins TRBV18 to TRBJ1-1, with 10 nucleotides matching TRBD1. This CDR3 has 12 residues. Trimming at V came to 4 bases and at J to 7 bases, leaving 0 bases not matched to a gene. From germline, CDR1 is KGHSH and CDR2 LQKENI. The CDR3 here is CASSRDRGEAFF. CDR3 DNA: TGTGCCAGCTCACGGGACAGGGGTGAAGCTTTCTTT.

The CDR3 DNA reads as TGCGCCAGCGGAACAGGGACAGATAATTCACCCCTCCACTTT. Residues: CASGTGTDNSPLHF. The gene calls are TRBV5-1 and TRBJ1-6; 7 bases line up with TRBD1. The CDR3 consists of 14 residues. CDR1 is SGHRS and CDR2 is YFSETQ in the germline V gene. V was clipped by 7 bases and J by 5 bases; unmatched bases: 6.

In regard to this clone: This specimen includes other DNA sequences encoding the same CDR3. The chain employs TRBV7-9 and TRBJ1-4, with D hard to call. V lost 1 base, J lost 7 bases, and 7 bases lay in between. Looked up from germline, CDR1 is SEHNR and CDR2 is FQNEAQ (reference sequence). CDR3 length: 13 residues. The CDR3 sequence: CASSLEAREKLFF. The CDR3 nucleotides are TGTGCCAGCAGCTTAGAAGCCCGTGAAAAACTGTTTTTT.

This chain joins TRBV19 and TRBJ2-7, with a possible D match to TRBD2 (5 bases). Germline V gene sequence: CDR1 LNHDA, CDR2 SQIVND (reference sequence). Trimming cost V 6 bases and J 5 bases, with 17 bases left between them. The CDR3 has 14 amino acids. The CDR3 coding sequence is TGTGCCAGTAGCCCGGCGGGTTCGTTACACGAGCAGTACTTC. It yields the protein CASSPAGSLHEQYF.

The chain joins TRBV29-1 to TRBJ2-1; 7 bases map to TRBD2. V lost 6 bases and J lost 4; bases outside the gene matches: 3. CDR1 and CDR2 (germline): SQVTM, ANQGSEA. The CDR3 runs to 12 residues. For the CDR3, the DNA is TGCAGCGTAGTGGGACTATACAATGAGCAGTTCTTC. It encodes CSVVGLYNEQFF.

The gene calls are TRBV6-6 and TRBJ1-1; 8 bases map to TRBD1. The CDR3 is 15 residues long. After removal of 0 bases from V and 6 bases from J, the junction contained 6 bases not matched to a gene. Germline V gene lookup returns CDR1 MNHNY and CDR2 SVGAGI (reference sequence). As DNA, the CDR3 is TGTGCCAGCAGTTACTCATACGGACAGGGAGCTGAAGCTTTCTTT. Translated: CASSYSYGQGAEAFF.

This chain connects TRBV4-3 to TRBJ2-1, with 10 bases that match TRBD2. From germline, CDR1 is LGHNA and CDR2 YSLEER. The CDR3 length is 15 residues. J lost 3 bases, V lost 6 bases, and 5 bases had no gene match. The CDR3 bases are TGCGCCAGCAGTCGGGTAGCGGGGGGCTACAATGAGCAGTTCTTC. This encodes CASSRVAGGYNEQFF.

The rearrangement joins TRBV9 to TRBJ2-7; 8 bases agree with TRBD2. Germline CDR1 and CDR2: SGDLS and YYNGEE. This CDR3 contains 15 residues. V gave up 4 bases and J gave up 2 bases; unmatched junction bases: 8. Here the CDR3 DNA reads TGTGCCAGCAGCACCGGACTAGCCGGTCCCTACGAGCAGTACTTC. As protein: CASSTGLAGPYEQYF.